Below are 21 T cell receptor beta chains sequenced from a single sample in a study of blood T cell repertoires in COVID-19 (dated by TCRdb to 2020 to 2021). Library preparation employed the immunoSEQ multiplex PCR assay. Drawn from immuneACCESS, this table holds only the in-frame rearrangements with V and J called that TCRdb kept. Clones are partly lost; checked studies trace under half to an unresolved V gene and leave the rest unexplained. For this sample the table gives around 200,000 clones, of which just over 85% were detected only once. The ten top clones hold over 3% of the sample. Sequenced material: PBMCs or T cells enriched from blood (not recorded which). The receptors stem from a woman in her 40s with acute COVID-19.

V gene TRBV9 combines with J gene TRBJ2-7; no reliable D call. CDR1 SGDLS and CDR2 YYNGEE come from the germline V gene. The CDR3 is made up of 13 amino acids. Between the trimmed V and J ends, which lost 4 bases and 1 base, there was a span of 9 bases. Here the CDR3 DNA reads TGTGCCAGCAGCTCACAGAGTTCCTACGAGCAGTACTTC. Protein: CASSSQSSYEQYF.

The V call is TRBV19, the J call TRBJ2-1, with 7 bases identical to TRBD2. This CDR3 has 14 amino acids. Germline loops: CDR1 LNHDA, CDR2 SQIVND (reference sequence). V trimming: 1 base; J trimming: 9 bases; junction bases outside the gene matches: 6. The DNA of the CDR3 is TGTGCCAGTAGTATAGGCGGGGGAGTGGGTGAGCAGTTCTTC. Residues: CASSIGGGVGEQFF.

The rearrangement joins TRBV7-6 to TRBJ1-4; TRBD1 is a possible D gene (5 bases). CDR1 is SGHVS, CDR2 FNYEAQ, per germline. The germline V and J ends were trimmed by 2 bases and 6 bases, with 13 bases remaining between them. The CDR3 sequence is 15 residues long. CDR3 protein: CASSLYPRVDEKLFF. The CDR3 DNA reads TGTGCCAGCAGCTTATACCCCAGGGTCGATGAAAAACTGTTTTTT.

The chain uses TRBV5-8 and TRBJ1-5; the D gene is possibly TRBD1 (5 bases). V gave up 0 bases and J gave up 7 bases, with 17 bases separating them. The CDR3 consists of 16 residues. From germline, CDR1 is SGHTS and CDR2 YDEGEE. The CDR3 is CASSLDYRQNGQPQHF. CDR3 sequence (DNA): TGTGCCAGCAGCTTGGATTATCGACAGAACGGGCAGCCCCAGCATTTT.

The gene calls are TRBV27 and TRBJ2-2; D not certain. This CDR3 comprises 13 residues. Germline V gene lookup returns CDR1 MNHEY and CDR2 SMNVEV (reference sequence). Trimming shortened V by 6 bases and J by 6 bases, and 11 bases separated the two germline ends. The CDR3 nucleotides read TGTGCCAGCAGAACCGGGTTCCCCGGGGAGCTGTTTTTT. It encodes CASRTGFPGELFF.

The chain links TRBV5-6 to TRBJ1-2; D gene uncertain. V gave up 4 bases and J gave up 5 bases, with 12 bases separating them. This CDR3 has 13 amino acids. In germline, CDR1 is SGHDT, CDR2 YYEEEE. The CDR3 sequence: CASSVYRRYGYTF. As DNA, the CDR3 is TGTGCCAGCAGCGTTTACCGGAGATATGGCTACACCTTC.

The chain recombines TRBV4-2 with TRBJ2-2; perhaps TRBD2 as D (7 bases). V lost 0 bases, J lost 4 bases, and 18 bases lay in between. Germline values: CDR1 LGHNA, CDR2 YNFKEQ. The CDR3 extends over 18 amino acids. For the CDR3, the DNA is TGTGCCAGCAGCCAAGAGGTATCGGCGGGGGCTGTCACCGGGGAGCTGTTTTTT. As protein: CASSQEVSAGAVTGELFF.

The gene calls are TRBV5-4 and TRBJ1-2; no clear D. The CDR3 has 13 residues. Germline-derived CDR1 and CDR2 are SGHNT and YYREEE (reference sequence). V lost 2 bases and J 3 bases, leaving 8 bases between the germline ends. The CDR3 nucleotides are TGTGCCAGCAGCTTTCGTCCTGACTATGGCTACACCTTC. This sequence encodes CASSFRPDYGYTF.

CDR3 DNA: TGTGCCAGCAGCCCGGGGGACAGGGGAAGTTGGAACACTGAAGCTTTCTTT. Translated: CASSPGDRGSWNTEAFF. The chain has TRBV4-2 and TRBJ1-1; 10 bases map to TRBD1. This CDR3 is built from 17 residues. Germline V lookup: CDR1 LGHNA, CDR2 YNFKEQ. Unmatched junction bases numbered 9, after V lost 4 bases and J lost 1 base.

This chain uses TRBV4-1 with TRBJ1-1; 10 nucleotides line up with TRBD1. The CDR3 is made up of 16 amino acids. Germline lookup yields CDR1 MGHRA and CDR2 YSYEKL. V shed 1 base and J 3 bases; nucleotides not matched to a gene: 5. The CDR3, as DNA: TGCGCCAGCAGCCAAGGGCGACAGGGGGCCCACACTGAAGCTTTCTTT. This encodes CASSQGRQGAHTEAFF.

This chain uses TRBV9 with TRBJ1-4; 7 bases align to TRBD1. CDR1 is SGDLS and CDR2 is YYNGEE in the germline V gene. CDR3 size: 14 residues. The V segment lost 3 bases and the J segment 3 bases; nucleotides outside the gene matches: 2. Here the CDR3 reads CASSGQGANEKLFF. The CDR3 nucleotides are TGTGCCAGCAGCGGACAGGGAGCTAATGAAAAACTGTTTTTT.

The V call is TRBV12-3 or TRBV12-4, the J call TRBJ1-2; D not resolved. V was clipped by 6 bases and J by 9 bases, with 11 bases between them. This CDR3 has 11 residues. The chain's CDR3 is CASSADKRYTF. Here the CDR3 DNA reads TGTGCCAGCAGCGCCGACAAGCGCTACACCTTC.

The V call is TRBV5-4, the J call TRBJ2-3; a possible D gene is TRBD1 (6 bases). This CDR3 is built from 14 residues. The V gene's germline CDR1 is SGHNT and CDR2 YYREEE (reference sequence). The V gene lost 2 bases and the J gene lost 3 bases, with 10 bases spanning the gap. The CDR3 loop is CASSLWQGTDTQYF. DNA of the CDR3: TGTGCCAGCAGCTTATGGCAGGGGACAGATACGCAGTATTTT.

J is TRBJ1-1 and V is TRBV20-1, with D possibly matching TRBD1 (5 bases). Germline assignment: CDR1 DFQATT and CDR2 SNEGSKA (reference sequence). The CDR3 length is 11 residues. V shed 3 bases and J shed 5 bases, with 7 bases lying between them. The CDR3 loop reads CSARTATEAFF. The CDR3 nucleotides read TGCAGTGCTAGGACAGCAACTGAAGCTTTCTTT.

The V and J genes are TRBV3-1 (or the pseudogene TRBV3-2) and TRBJ1-2; D possibly corresponds to TRBD1 (5 bases). There are 17 residues in the CDR3. Trimming took off 1 base at V and 3 bases at J, with 18 bases between the two ends. Germline-derived CDR1 and CDR2 are LGHDT and YNNKEL (reference sequence). The CDR3 loop is CASSQGPGRGSDYGYTF. CDR3 bases: TGTGCCAGCAGCCAAGGACCAGGGAGGGGTTCGGACTATGGCTACACCTTC.

The chain is built from TRBV27 and TRBJ1-2; D possibly corresponds to TRBD1 (5 bases). CDR1 is MNHEY, CDR2 SMNVEV, per germline (reference sequence). V was clipped by 5 bases and J by 4 bases, with 14 bases between them. The CDR3 is 14 amino acids. The CDR3 loop reads CASSPAGVGYGYTF. Here the CDR3 DNA reads TGTGCCAGCAGTCCAGCGGGGGTAGGCTATGGCTACACCTTC.

The gene calls are TRBV7-9 and TRBJ1-2; D ambiguous. CDR1 SEHNR and CDR2 FQNEAQ come from the germline V gene (reference sequence). CDR3 size: 13 residues. The V gene lost 5 bases and the J gene lost 4 bases, with 11 bases spanning the gap. DNA for the CDR3: TGTGCCAGCAGCAACTACGCCGCCTATGGCTACACCTTC. Translation gives CASSNYAAYGYTF.

The chain employs TRBV2 and TRBJ2-1, with 9 nucleotides matching TRBD1. CDR1 is SNHLY, CDR2 FYNNEI, per germline. The junction had 4 bases not matched to a gene; V was cut back by 5 bases and J by 2 bases. The CDR3 extends over 15 amino acids. The CDR3 region has the DNA TGTGCCAGCAGTTCCGGGACAGGGCCCTACAATGAGCAGTTCTTC. Translation: CASSSGTGPYNEQFF.

This clone was detected once. The V call is TRBV24-1, the J call TRBJ2-1; a weak D match, TRBD2 (7 bases). The germline V gene encodes CDR1 KGHDR and CDR2 SFDVKD. V lost 5 bases and J lost 5, with 12 bases in between. The CDR3 contains 14 residues. The DNA of the CDR3 is TGTGCCACCAGTGGGGGGGGCAGCGACAATGAGCAGTTCTTC. Its protein product is CATSGGGSDNEQFF.

The chain carries TRBV19 and TRBJ1-6; maybe TRBD1 (6 bases). Per germline, CDR1 LNHDA and CDR2 SQIVND (reference sequence). The CDR3 has 17 residues. V shed 7 bases and J shed 3 bases, with 19 bases lying between them. The CDR3 spells CASTGGPSNVYNSPLHF. The DNA for the CDR3 is TGTGCCAGTACCGGGGGGCCATCCAACGTCTATAATTCACCCCTCCACTTT.

The chain combines TRBV29-1 with TRBJ1-1, with 7 nucleotides matching TRBD1. This CDR3 is built from 13 residues. V lost 4 bases and J lost 3; bases outside the gene matches: 5. Germline V CDR1 and CDR2: SQVTM, ANQGSEA. The CDR3 nucleotides are TGCAGCGTTGGAGACAGGGCATACACTGAAGCTTTCTTT. Translating it yields CSVGDRAYTEAFF.